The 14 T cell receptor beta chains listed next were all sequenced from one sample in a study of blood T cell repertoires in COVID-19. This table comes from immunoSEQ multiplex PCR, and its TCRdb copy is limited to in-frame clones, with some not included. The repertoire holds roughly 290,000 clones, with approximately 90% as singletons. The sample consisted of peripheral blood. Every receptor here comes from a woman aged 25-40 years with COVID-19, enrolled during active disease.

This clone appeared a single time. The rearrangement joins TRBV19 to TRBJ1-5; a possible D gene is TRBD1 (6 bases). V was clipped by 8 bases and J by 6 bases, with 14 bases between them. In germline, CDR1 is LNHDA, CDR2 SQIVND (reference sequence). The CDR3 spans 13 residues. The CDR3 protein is CASHTGIAQPQHF. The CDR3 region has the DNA TGTGCCAGTCACACAGGGATTGCTCAGCCCCAGCATTTT.

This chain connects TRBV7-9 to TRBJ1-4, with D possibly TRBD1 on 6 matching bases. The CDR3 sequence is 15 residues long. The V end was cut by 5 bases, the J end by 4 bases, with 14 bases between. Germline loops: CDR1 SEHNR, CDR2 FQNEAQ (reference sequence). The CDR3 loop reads CASSQKGQFNEKLFF. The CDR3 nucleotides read TGTGCCAGCAGCCAAAAAGGACAGTTTAATGAAAAACTGTTTTTT.

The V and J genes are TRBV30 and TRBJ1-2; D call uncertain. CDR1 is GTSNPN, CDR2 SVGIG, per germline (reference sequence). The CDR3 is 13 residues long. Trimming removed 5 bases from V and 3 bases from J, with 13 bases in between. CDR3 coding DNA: TGTGCCTGGGTCAACACCCCAGACTATGGCTACACCTTC. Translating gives CAWVNTPDYGYTF.

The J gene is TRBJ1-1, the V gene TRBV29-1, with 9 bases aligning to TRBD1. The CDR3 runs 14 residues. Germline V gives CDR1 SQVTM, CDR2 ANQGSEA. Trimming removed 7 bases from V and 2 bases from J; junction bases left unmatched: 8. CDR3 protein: CSGDWTGANTEAFF. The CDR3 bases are TGCAGCGGAGACTGGACAGGGGCTAACACTGAAGCTTTCTTT.

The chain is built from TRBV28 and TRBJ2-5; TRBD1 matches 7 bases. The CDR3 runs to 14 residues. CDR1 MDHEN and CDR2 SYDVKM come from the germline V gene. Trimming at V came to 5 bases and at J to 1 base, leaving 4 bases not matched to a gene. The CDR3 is CASSPGTAQETQYF. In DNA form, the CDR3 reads TGTGCCAGCAGTCCTGGGACAGCCCAAGAGACCCAGTACTTC.

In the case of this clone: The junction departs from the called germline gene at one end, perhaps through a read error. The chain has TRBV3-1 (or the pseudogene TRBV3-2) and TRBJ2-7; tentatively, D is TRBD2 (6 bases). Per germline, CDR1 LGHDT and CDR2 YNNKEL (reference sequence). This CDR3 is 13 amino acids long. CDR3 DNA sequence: TGTGCCAGCAGCCAAGATTTGAGGGACTCCGAATTTTTC. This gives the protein CASSQDLRDSEFF.

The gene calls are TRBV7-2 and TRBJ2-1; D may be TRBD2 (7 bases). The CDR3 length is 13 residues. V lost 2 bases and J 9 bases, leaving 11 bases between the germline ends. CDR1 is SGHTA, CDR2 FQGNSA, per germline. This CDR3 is CASSLSGGFEQFF. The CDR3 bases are TGTGCCAGCAGCTTATCGGGGGGCTTTGAGCAGTTCTTC.

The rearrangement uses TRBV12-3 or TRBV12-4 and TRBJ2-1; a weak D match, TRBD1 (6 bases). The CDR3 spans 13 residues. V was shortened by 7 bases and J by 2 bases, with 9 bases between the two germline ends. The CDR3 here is CASTQGTYNEQFF. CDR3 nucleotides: TGTGCCAGCACCCAGGGGACCTACAATGAGCAGTTCTTC.

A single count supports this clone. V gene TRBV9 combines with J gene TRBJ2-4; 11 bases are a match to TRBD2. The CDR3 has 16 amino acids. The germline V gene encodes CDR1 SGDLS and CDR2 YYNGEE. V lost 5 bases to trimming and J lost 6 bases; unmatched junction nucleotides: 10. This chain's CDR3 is CASSPNVAGGGNIQYF. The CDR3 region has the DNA TGTGCCAGCAGTCCCAACGTAGCGGGAGGGGGAAACATTCAGTACTTC.

The CDR3 protein is CAWSDTGETEAFF. The CDR3 DNA reads as TGTGCCTGGAGCGACACAGGGGAGACTGAAGCTTTCTTT. The chain combines TRBV30 with TRBJ1-1, with 7 bases identical to TRBD1. The germline V gene encodes CDR1 GTSNPN and CDR2 SVGIG (reference sequence). This CDR3 has 13 residues. V lost 3 bases to trimming and J lost 5 bases; unmatched junction nucleotides: 6. Supplemented by reference TRBV30 and TRBJ1-1, the full variable domain reads SQTIHQWPATLVQPVGSPLSLECTVEGTSNPNLYWYRQAAGRGLQLLFYSVGIGQISSEVPQNLSASRPQDRQFILSSKKLLLSDSGFYLCAWSDTGETEAFFGQGTRLTVV.

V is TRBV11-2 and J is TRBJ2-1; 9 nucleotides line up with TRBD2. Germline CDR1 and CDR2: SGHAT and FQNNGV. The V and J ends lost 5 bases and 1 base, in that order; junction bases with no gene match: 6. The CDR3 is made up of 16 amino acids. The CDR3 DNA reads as TGTGCCAGCAGCCTACGGACTAGCGCTTCCTACAATGAGCAGTTCTTC. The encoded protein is CASSLRTSASYNEQFF.

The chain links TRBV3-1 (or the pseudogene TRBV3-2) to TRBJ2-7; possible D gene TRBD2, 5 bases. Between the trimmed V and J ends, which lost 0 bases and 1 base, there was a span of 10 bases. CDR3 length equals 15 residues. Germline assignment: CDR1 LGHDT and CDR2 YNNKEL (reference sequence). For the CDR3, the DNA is TGTGCCAGCAGCCAAGATTGGAGCGGATCCTACGAGCAGTACTTC. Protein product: CASSQDWSGSYEQYF.

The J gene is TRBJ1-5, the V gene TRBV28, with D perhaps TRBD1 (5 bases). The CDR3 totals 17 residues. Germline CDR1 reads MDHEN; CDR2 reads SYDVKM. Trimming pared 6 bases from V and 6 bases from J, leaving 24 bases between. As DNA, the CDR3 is TGTGCCAGCAGACCAGCCCACCCCGGGGGTTTACGTCAGCCCCAGCATTTT. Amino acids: CASRPAHPGGLRQPQHF.

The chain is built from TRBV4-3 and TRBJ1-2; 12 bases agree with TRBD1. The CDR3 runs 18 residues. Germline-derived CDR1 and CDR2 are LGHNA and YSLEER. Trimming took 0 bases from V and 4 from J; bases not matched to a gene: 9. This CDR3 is CASSQDPGQGALSYGYTF. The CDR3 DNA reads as TGCGCCAGCAGCCAAGATCCGGGACAGGGGGCCCTTAGCTATGGCTACACCTTC.